The 27 T cell receptor beta chains given below trace back to one sample, sequenced in a study of OX40 agonist ivuxolimab in advanced cancers. The data were produced by immunoSEQ multiplex PCR, yet TCRdb's version contains in-frame clones alone and is incomplete. Altogether approximately 89,000 clones are present, more than 70% being singletons, with the ten largest covering 0.25% to 0.3%. The sample in question was CD4+ or CD8+ T cells sorted from blood, obtained in a trial of the OX40 agonist ivuxolimab. These receptors were taken from an adult with an advanced solid tumor such as melanoma, head and neck, liver or kidney cancer.

This chain links TRBV2 with TRBJ1-2, with a tentative D call TRBD1 (5 bases). V was clipped by 3 bases and J by 6 bases, with 14 bases between them. Germline lookup yields CDR1 SNHLY and CDR2 FYNNEI. The length of the CDR3 is 14 residues. CDR3 in DNA: TGTGCCAGCAGTGAGTACGGGGCAGTGGATGGCTACACCTTC. It codes for CASSEYGAVDGYTF.

The chain joins TRBV9 to TRBJ1-2; D gene unclear. V was cut by 4 bases and J by 4 bases, with 11 bases left in between. Germline CDR1 and CDR2: SGDLS and YYNGEE. The CDR3 totals 13 residues. The CDR3 sequence: CASSMTDGYGYTF. The DNA for the CDR3 is TGTGCCAGCAGCATGACCGACGGCTATGGCTACACCTTC.

The chain combines TRBV7-8 with TRBJ2-5; tentatively, D is TRBD1 or TRBD2 (5 bases each). This CDR3 is built from 14 residues. V gave up 1 base and J gave up 3 bases, with 9 bases separating them. Germline CDR1 reads SGHVS; CDR2 reads FQNEAQ. The CDR3 sequence: CASSLGGIEETQYF. Written as DNA, the CDR3 is TGTGCCAGCAGCTTAGGGGGGATCGAAGAGACCCAGTACTTC.

The chain links TRBV2 to TRBJ2-7; TRBD1 might be the D (5 bases). V was cut by 5 bases and J by 6 bases, with 20 bases left in between. The CDR3 extends over 15 amino acids. From germline, CDR1 is SNHLY and CDR2 FYNNEI. CDR3 amino acids: CASSLTGRDGREQYF. The CDR3 bases are TGTGCCAGCAGTCTAACAGGACGAGACGGGCGCGAGCAGTACTTC.

The CDR3 DNA reads as TGTGCCAGCAGCTTGCCCCGCTTCTCAGAGACCCAGTACTTC. Residues: CASSLPRFSETQYF. V and J are TRBV7-9 and TRBJ2-5; D is unclear. The CDR3 has 14 residues. In germline, CDR1 is SEHNR, CDR2 FQNEAQ (reference sequence). V shed 3 bases and J shed 4 bases, with 12 bases lying between them.

The rearrangement joins TRBV19 to TRBJ2-1, with a weak D call TRBD1 (6 bases). Germline V CDR1 and CDR2: LNHDA, SQIVND (reference sequence). Trimming removed 4 bases from V and 5 bases from J, with 15 bases in between. CDR3 length: 15 residues. CDR3 DNA: TGTGCCAGTAGTACTACAGGGATCCACGACAATGAGCAGTTCTTC. Amino acid sequence: CASSTTGIHDNEQFF. The variable domain in full, completed from reference TRBV19 and TRBJ2-1, reads DGGITQSPKYLFRKEGQNVTLSCEQNLNHDAMYWYRQDPGQGLRLIYYSQIVNDFQKGDIAEGYSVSREKKESFPLTVTSAQKNPTAFYLCASSTTGIHDNEQFFGPGTRLTVL.

This clone was detected only once. The chain is built from TRBV9 and TRBJ2-3; 8 nucleotides match TRBD2. Germline V CDR1 and CDR2: SGDLS, YYNGEE. The CDR3 sequence is 15 residues long. V lost 0 bases, J lost 6 bases, and 6 bases stayed unmatched. This CDR3 reads CASSVVAGGQDTQYF. In DNA, the CDR3 is TGTGCCAGCAGCGTAGTTGCGGGGGGCCAGGATACGCAGTATTTT.

This clone has a single count. This rearrangement joins TRBV7-2 to TRBJ2-1; D gene uncertain. The V gene's germline CDR1 is SGHTA and CDR2 FQGNSA. With 1 base removed from V and 6 bases from J, the gap between germline ends came to 10 bases. The CDR3 totals 14 residues. The CDR3 DNA sequence: TGTGCCAGCAGCTTAGGGCCGGCTGCCAATGAGCAGTTCTTC. Translated: CASSLGPAANEQFF.

This chain connects TRBV15 to TRBJ1-5; D not certain. Germline CDR1 is LNHNV and CDR2 is YYDKDF (reference sequence). With 0 bases removed from V and 1 base from J, the gap between germline ends came to 16 bases. The CDR3 totals 18 residues. The CDR3 nucleotides are TGTGCCACCAGCAGAGATCGTGGGCGGATCGGAAGCAATCAGCCCCAGCATTTT. Residues: CATSRDRGRIGSNQPQHF.

J is TRBJ1-4 and V is TRBV19; the D is unclear. The CDR3 runs 15 residues. V lost 2 bases and J 8 bases, leaving 15 bases between the germline ends. Germline lookup yields CDR1 LNHDA and CDR2 SQIVND (reference sequence). The DNA of the CDR3 is TGTGCCAGTAGTATAAACTCCAGCCCGGGCGAAAAACTGTTTTTT. This gives the protein CASSINSSPGEKLFF.

The table lists this clone with a count of one. The chain carries TRBV7-8 and TRBJ1-1; maybe TRBD1 (6 bases). The CDR3 is 15 amino acids. Trimming shortened V by 0 bases and J by 1 base, and 9 bases separated the two germline ends. From germline, CDR1 is SGHVS and CDR2 FQNEAQ. The CDR3 loop reads CASSLAGTPNTEAFF. DNA for the CDR3: TGTGCCAGCAGCTTAGCAGGGACACCGAACACTGAAGCTTTCTTT.

This clone occurred once. The V and J genes are TRBV7-2 and TRBJ2-3; a possible D gene is TRBD1 (6 bases). This CDR3 region has 13 residues. V was pared by 5 bases and J by 6 bases, with 12 bases between. CDR1 is SGHTA, CDR2 FQGNSA, per germline. The CDR3 nucleotides are TGTGCCAGCAGCAGTGATCAGGGGGATACGCAGTATTTT. Its protein product is CASSSDQGDTQYF.

This clone was seen a handful of times. The genes are TRBV5-1 and TRBJ2-3, with D possibly being TRBD2 (5 bases). CDR3 length: 14 amino acids. CDR1 and CDR2 from the germline V gene are SGHRS and YFSETQ. Trimming took 3 bases from V and 5 from J, leaving 13 bases between them. The CDR3 sequence is CASSSQTTQDTQYF. CDR3 bases: TGCGCCAGCAGCTCGCAGACTACTCAAGATACGCAGTATTTT.

The V call is TRBV6-1, the J call TRBJ1-6; no clear D gene. The V gene lost 0 bases and the J gene lost 18 bases, with 12 bases spanning the gap. The CDR3 spans 12 residues. Germline CDR1 reads MNHNS; CDR2 reads SASEGT. CDR3 sequence (DNA): TGTGCCAGCAGTGAAGCAACATACGGGCCCCACTTT. Protein: CASSEATYGPHF.

The V call is TRBV7-3, the J call TRBJ1-1; D remains unclear. The germline V gene encodes CDR1 SGHTA and CDR2 FQGTGA. This CDR3 contains 13 residues. V lost 5 bases to trimming and J lost 2 bases, with 9 bases between them. The CDR3 nucleotides are TGTGCCAGCAGCCAGGCGATCAACACTGAAGCTTTCTTT. It yields the protein CASSQAINTEAFF.

The chain carries TRBV5-8 and TRBJ2-6, with 12 bases identical to TRBD1. The V and J ends lost 4 bases and 2 bases, in that order; junction bases with no gene match: 4. The CDR3 totals 17 residues. CDR1 is SGHTS and CDR2 is YDEGEE in the germline V gene. In DNA, the CDR3 is TGTGCCAGCAGCCTGGGACAGGGGGCGCCTGGGGCCAACGTCCTGACTTTC. Translating it yields CASSLGQGAPGANVLTF.

V and J are TRBV6-5 and TRBJ2-3; TRBD1 matches at 8 bases. V lost 6 bases, J lost 4 bases, and 9 bases stayed unmatched. Looked up from germline, CDR1 is MNHEY and CDR2 is SVGAGI. The CDR3 is 15 amino acids. This CDR3 reads CASSQTRTGPDTQYF. Written as DNA, the CDR3 is TGTGCCAGCAGCCAAACGCGGACAGGGCCAGATACGCAGTATTTT.

This chain uses TRBV9 with TRBJ2-3; 12 bases are shared with TRBD2. CDR1 and CDR2 (germline): SGDLS, YYNGEE. With V trimmed by 4 bases and J by 11 bases, 11 bases remained unmatched. CDR3 length: 15 residues. The CDR3 here is CASSLRTSGEGGQYF. DNA of the CDR3: TGTGCCAGCAGCCTCCGGACTAGCGGGGAAGGGGGGCAGTATTTT.

This clone was seen a single time. This chain uses TRBV4-2 with TRBJ2-1, with 14 bases matching TRBD2. The ends lost 4 bases at V and 0 bases at J; junction bases unmatched: 5. Germline lookup yields CDR1 LGHNA and CDR2 YNFKEQ. The CDR3 totals 18 residues. As DNA, the CDR3 is TGTGCCAGCAGCCCCCGACTAGCGGGGGGGAGCTCCTACAATGAGCAGTTCTTC. Residues: CASSPRLAGGSSYNEQFF.

This chain links TRBV9 with TRBJ2-3; D not resolved. Germline CDR1 is SGDLS and CDR2 is YYNGEE. The CDR3 consists of 13 residues. With 4 bases removed from V and 2 bases from J, the gap between germline ends came to 8 bases. CDR3 in amino acids: CASSPQSTDTQYF. CDR3 nucleotides: TGTGCCAGCAGCCCCCAGTCCACAGATACGCAGTATTTT.

The chain links TRBV11-2 to TRBJ1-1, with 7 bases aligning to TRBD1. After removal of 5 bases from V and 9 bases from J, the junction contained 6 bases not matched to a gene. CDR1 is SGHAT and CDR2 is FQNNGV in the germline V gene. CDR3 length: 12 amino acids. CDR3 DNA sequence: TGTGCCAGCAGCCAGGGGGGGAGGCAAGCTTTCTTT. The encoded protein is CASSQGGRQAFF.

The rearrangement uses TRBV4-1 and TRBJ1-6, with a possible D match to TRBD1 (5 bases). The CDR3 has 16 amino acids. Germline V lookup: CDR1 MGHRA, CDR2 YSYEKL. V was clipped by 1 base and J by 6 bases, with 13 bases between them. Here the CDR3 DNA reads TGCGCCAGCAGCCAAGCCGGGACGAGGGGTAATTCACCCCTCCACTTT. Translated, it gives CASSQAGTRGNSPLHF.

This chain uses TRBV19 with TRBJ1-5; D perhaps matches TRBD1 (5 bases). Germline CDR1 reads LNHDA; CDR2 reads SQIVND (reference sequence). V shed 7 bases and J shed 9 bases, with 22 bases lying between them. CDR3 length: 15 residues. The CDR3 spells CASTIATDYLRPQHF. The CDR3 region has the DNA TGTGCCAGTACCATAGCGACAGATTATCTTCGGCCCCAGCATTTT.

The chain couples TRBV5-4 to TRBJ2-1; TRBD2 agrees at 7 bases. With 4 bases clipped from V and 2 bases from J, the junction kept 3 bases outside the gene matches. The V gene's germline CDR1 is SGHNT and CDR2 YYREEE (reference sequence). The CDR3 contains 14 residues. The CDR3 is CASSLLAAYNEQFF. CDR3 in DNA: TGTGCCAGCAGCCTTCTAGCGGCCTACAATGAGCAGTTCTTC.

The chain is built from TRBV5-1 and TRBJ1-5; possibly TRBD1 for D (6 bases). V lost 5 bases and J lost 0, with 12 bases in between. Per germline, CDR1 SGHRS and CDR2 YFSETQ. The CDR3 contains 15 residues. The DNA for the CDR3 is TGCGCCAGCAGACCGGACAGTAATAGCAATCAGCCCCAGCATTTT. It codes for CASRPDSNSNQPQHF.

This clone appeared once. This sequence joins TRBV7-9 and TRBJ2-1; TRBD1 aligns across 8 bases. Looked up from germline, CDR1 is SEHNR and CDR2 is FQNEAQ (reference sequence). The V segment lost 5 bases and the J segment 7 bases; nucleotides outside the gene matches: 10. The CDR3 has 15 amino acids. The CDR3 sequence is CASSEPGQDGNEQFF. The CDR3 bases are TGTGCCAGCAGCGAGCCGGGACAGGATGGGAATGAGCAGTTCTTC.

V is TRBV5-5 and J is TRBJ2-1; D gene uncertain. The V end lost 0 bases, the J end lost 9 bases, and 13 bases lay between the germline ends. The germline V gene has CDR1 SGHKS and CDR2 YYEKEE (reference sequence). The CDR3 covers 14 residues. The CDR3 protein is CASSLEVARAEQFF. The CDR3 DNA reads TGTGCCAGCAGCTTGGAGGTAGCCCGGGCTGAGCAGTTCTTC.